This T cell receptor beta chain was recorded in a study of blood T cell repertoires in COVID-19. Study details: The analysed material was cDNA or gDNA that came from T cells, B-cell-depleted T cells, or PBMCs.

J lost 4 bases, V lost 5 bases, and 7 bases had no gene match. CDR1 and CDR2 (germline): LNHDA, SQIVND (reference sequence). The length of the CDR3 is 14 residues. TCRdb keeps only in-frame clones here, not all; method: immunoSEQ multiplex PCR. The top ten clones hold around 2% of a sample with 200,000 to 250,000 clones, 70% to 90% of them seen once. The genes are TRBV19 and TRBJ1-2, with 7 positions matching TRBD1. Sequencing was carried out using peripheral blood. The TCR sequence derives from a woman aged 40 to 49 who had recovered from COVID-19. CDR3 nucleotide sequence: TGTGCCAGTAGTCCGATGGGACAGCCCTATGGCTACACCTTC. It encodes CASSPMGQPYGYTF.